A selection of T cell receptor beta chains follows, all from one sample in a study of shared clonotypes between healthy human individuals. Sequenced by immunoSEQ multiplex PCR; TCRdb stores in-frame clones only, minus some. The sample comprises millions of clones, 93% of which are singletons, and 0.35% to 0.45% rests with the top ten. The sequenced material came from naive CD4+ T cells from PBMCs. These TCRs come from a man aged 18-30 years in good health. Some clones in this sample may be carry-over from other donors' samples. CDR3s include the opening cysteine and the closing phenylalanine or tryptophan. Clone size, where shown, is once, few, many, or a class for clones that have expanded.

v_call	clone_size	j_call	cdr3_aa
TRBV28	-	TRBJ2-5	CASSAGSRETQYF
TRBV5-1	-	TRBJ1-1	CASSLAVNTEAFF
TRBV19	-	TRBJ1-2	CASHRSGSNLHGYTF
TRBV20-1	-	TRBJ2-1	CSANRGEQFF
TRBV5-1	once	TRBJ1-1	CASTTGTGIEAFF
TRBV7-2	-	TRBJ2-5	CASSLSRAQETQYF
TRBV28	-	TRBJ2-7	CASSPLGGGRYEQYF
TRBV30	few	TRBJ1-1	CAWSVPGVMNTEAFF
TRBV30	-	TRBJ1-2	CAWGRFPPYDGYTF
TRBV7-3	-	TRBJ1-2	CASGTGDRYGYTF
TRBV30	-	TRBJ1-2	CAWKGQGTAGYTF
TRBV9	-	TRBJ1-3	CASSVARGAGNTIYF
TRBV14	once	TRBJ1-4	CASSRYRGEVNEKLFF
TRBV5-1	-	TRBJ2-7	CASSLDAGRTYEQYF
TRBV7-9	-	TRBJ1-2	CASSFDANYGYTF